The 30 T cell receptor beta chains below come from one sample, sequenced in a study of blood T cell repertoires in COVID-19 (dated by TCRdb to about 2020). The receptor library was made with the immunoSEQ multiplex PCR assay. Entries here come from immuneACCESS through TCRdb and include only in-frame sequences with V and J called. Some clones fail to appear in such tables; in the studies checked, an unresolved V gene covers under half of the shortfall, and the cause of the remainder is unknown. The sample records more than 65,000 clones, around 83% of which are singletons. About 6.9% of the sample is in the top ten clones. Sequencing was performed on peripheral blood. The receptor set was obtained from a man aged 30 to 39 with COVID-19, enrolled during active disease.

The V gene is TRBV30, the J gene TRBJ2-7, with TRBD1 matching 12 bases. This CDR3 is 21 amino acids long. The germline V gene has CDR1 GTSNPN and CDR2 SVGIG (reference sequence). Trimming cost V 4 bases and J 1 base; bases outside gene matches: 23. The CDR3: CAWTLPWDRGLPEGDSYEQYF. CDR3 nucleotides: TGTGCCTGGACCCTACCTTGGGACAGGGGGCTCCCTGAAGGTGATTCCTACGAGCAGTACTTC.

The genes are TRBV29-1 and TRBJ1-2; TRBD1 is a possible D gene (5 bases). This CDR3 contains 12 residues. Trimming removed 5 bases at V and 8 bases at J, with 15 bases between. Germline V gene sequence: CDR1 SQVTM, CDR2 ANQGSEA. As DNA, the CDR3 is TGCAGCGTTTCGGACATTGATAAAGGCTACACCTTC. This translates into CSVSDIDKGYTF.

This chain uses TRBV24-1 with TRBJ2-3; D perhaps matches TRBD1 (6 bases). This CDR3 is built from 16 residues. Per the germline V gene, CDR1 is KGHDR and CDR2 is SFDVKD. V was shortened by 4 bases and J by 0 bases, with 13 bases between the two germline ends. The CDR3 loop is CATSESWTDSTDTQYF. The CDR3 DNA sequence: TGTGCCACCAGTGAATCTTGGACAGATAGCACAGATACGCAGTATTTT.

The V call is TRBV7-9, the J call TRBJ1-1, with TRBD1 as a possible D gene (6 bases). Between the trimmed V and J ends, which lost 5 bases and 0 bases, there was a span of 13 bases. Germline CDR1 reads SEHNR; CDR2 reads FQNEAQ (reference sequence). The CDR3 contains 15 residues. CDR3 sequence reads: CASSPNRDVNTEAFF. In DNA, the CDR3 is TGTGCCAGCAGCCCGAACAGGGACGTGAACACTGAAGCTTTCTTT.

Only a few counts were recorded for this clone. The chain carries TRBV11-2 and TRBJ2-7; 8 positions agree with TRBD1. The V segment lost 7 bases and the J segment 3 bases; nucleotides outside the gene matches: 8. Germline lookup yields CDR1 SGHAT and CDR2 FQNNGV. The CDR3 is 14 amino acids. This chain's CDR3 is CASTLGQGGYEQYF. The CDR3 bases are TGTGCCAGCACCCTTGGACAGGGTGGCTACGAGCAGTACTTC.

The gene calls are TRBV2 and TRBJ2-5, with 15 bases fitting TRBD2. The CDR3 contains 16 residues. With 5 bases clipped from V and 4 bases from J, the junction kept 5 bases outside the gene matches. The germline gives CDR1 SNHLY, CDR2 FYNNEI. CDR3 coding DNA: TGTGCCAGCAGTCAACAGGGACTAGCGGGAGGAGAGACCCAGTACTTC. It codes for CASSQQGLAGGETQYF.

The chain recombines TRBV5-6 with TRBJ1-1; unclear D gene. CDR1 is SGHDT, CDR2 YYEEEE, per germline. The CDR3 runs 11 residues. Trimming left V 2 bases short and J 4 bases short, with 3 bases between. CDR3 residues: CASSFGTEAFF. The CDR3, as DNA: TGTGCCAGCAGCTTCGGCACTGAAGCTTTCTTT. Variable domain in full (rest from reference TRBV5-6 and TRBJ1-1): DAGVTQSPTHLIKTRGQQVTLRCSPKSGHDTVSWYQQALGQGPQFIFQYYEEEERQRGNFPDRFSGHQFPNYSSELNVNALLLGDSALYLCASSFGTEAFFGQGTRLTVV.

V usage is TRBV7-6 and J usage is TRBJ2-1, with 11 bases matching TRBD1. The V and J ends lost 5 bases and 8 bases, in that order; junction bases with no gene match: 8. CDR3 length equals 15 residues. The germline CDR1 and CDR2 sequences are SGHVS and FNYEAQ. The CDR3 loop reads CASSRDRGVLDEQFF. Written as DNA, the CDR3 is TGTGCCAGCAGCCGGGACAGGGGGGTGTTGGATGAGCAGTTCTTC. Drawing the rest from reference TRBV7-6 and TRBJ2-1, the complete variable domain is GAGVSQSPRYKVTKRGQDVALRCDPISGHVSLYWYRQALGQGPEFLTYFNYEAQQDKSGLPNDRFSAERPEGSISTLTIQRTEQRDSAMYRCASSRDRGVLDEQFFGPGTRLTVL.

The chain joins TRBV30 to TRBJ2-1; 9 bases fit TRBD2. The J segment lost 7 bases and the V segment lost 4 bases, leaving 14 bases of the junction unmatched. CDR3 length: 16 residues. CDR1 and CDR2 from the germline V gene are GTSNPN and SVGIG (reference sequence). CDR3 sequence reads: CAWNPDRTSVRNEQFF. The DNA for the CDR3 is TGTGCCTGGAACCCGGACAGGACTAGCGTAAGAAATGAGCAGTTCTTC.

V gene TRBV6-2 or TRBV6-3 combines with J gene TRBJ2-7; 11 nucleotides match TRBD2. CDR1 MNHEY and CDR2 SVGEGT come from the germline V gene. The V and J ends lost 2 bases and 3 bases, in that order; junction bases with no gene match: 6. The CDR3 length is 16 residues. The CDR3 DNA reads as TGTGCCAGCAGTTACGGGAAACTAGCGGGAGACTACGAGCAGTACTTC. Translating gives CASSYGKLAGDYEQYF.

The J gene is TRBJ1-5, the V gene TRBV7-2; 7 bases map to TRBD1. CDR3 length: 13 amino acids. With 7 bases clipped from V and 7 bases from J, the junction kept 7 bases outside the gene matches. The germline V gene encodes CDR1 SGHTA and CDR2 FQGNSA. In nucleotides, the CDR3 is TGTGCCAGCATGAGACAGGGTGGCCAGCCCCAGCATTTT. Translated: CASMRQGGQPQHF.

CDR3 nucleotides: TGTGCCAGCAGGGCCGGACAGGTTAGCAATCAGCCCCAGCATTTT. Translated, it gives CASRAGQVSNQPQHF. This chain links TRBV6-5 with TRBJ1-5; 7 bases line up with TRBD1. The CDR3 consists of 15 residues. With 6 bases clipped from V and 0 bases from J, the junction kept 5 bases outside the gene matches. The germline CDR1 and CDR2 sequences are MNHEY and SVGAGI.

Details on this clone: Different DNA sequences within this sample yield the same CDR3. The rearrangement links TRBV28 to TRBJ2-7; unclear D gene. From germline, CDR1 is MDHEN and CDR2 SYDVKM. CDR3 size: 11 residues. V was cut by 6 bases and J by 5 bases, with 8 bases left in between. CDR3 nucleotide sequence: TGTGCCAGCAGCTCTCTCGACGAGCAGTACTTC. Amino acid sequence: CASSSLDEQYF.

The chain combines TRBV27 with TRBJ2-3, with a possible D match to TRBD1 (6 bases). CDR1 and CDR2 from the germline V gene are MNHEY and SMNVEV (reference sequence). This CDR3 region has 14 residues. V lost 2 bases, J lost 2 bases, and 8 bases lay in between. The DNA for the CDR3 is TGTGCCAGCAGTTTAGGGGGCGACACAGATACGCAGTATTTT. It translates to CASSLGGDTDTQYF.

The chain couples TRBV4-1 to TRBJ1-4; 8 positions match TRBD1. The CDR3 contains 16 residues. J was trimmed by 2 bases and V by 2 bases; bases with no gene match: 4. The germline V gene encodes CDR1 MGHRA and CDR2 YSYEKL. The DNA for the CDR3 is TGCGCCAGCAGCCAAACAGGGGGACGGACTAATGAAAAACTGTTTTTT. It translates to CASSQTGGRTNEKLFF.

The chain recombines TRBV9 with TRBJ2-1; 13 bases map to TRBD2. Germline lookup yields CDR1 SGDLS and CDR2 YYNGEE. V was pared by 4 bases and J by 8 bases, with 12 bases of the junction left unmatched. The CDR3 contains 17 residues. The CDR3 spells CASSQPGTSGINYEQFF. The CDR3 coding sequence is TGTGCCAGCAGCCAGCCCGGGACTAGCGGGATTAATTATGAGCAGTTCTTC. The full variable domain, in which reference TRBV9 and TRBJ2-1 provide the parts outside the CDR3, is DSGVTQTPKHLITATGQRVTLRCSPRSGDLSVYWYQQSLDQGLQFLIQYYNGEERAKGNILERFSAQQFPDLHSELNLSSLELGDSALYFCASSQPGTSGINYEQFFGPGTRLTVL.

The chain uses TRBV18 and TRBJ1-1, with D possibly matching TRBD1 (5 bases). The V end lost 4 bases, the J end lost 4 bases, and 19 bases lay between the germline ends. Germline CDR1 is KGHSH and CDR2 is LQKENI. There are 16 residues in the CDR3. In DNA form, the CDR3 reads TGTGCCAGCTCACGTACCACGGCAGGGCTTCGCACTGAAGCTTTCTTT. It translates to CASSRTTAGLRTEAFF.

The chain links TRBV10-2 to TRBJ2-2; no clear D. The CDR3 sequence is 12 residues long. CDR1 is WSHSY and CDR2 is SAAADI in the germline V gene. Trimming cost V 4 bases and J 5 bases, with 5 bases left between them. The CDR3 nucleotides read TGCGCCAGCAGTGTCCGTACCGGGGAGCTGTTTTTT. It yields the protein CASSVRTGELFF.

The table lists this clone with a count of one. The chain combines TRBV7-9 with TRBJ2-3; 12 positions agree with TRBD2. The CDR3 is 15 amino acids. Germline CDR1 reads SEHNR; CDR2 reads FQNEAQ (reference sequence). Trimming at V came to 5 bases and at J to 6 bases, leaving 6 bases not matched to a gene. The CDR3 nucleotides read TGTGCCAGCAGCACGACTAGCGGGAGTGAGGATACGCAGTATTTT. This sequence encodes CASSTTSGSEDTQYF.

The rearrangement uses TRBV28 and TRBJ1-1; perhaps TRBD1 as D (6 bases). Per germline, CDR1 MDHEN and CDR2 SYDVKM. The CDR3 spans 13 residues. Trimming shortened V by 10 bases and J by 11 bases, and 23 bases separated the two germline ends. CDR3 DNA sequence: TGTGCCATCGTACGTCAGGGGTTTTATCAGGCTTTCTTT. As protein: CAIVRQGFYQAFF.

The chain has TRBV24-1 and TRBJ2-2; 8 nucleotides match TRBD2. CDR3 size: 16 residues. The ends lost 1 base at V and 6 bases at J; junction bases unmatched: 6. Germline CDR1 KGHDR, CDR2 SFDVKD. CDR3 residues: CATSDFPGLGAGELFF. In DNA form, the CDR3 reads TGTGCCACCAGTGATTTCCCGGGACTAGGGGCCGGGGAGCTGTTTTTT.

This chain's CDR3 is CASSLTISYNEQFF. The CDR3 nucleotides read TGTGCCAGCAGTTTAACTATATCCTACAATGAGCAGTTCTTC. V is TRBV27 and J is TRBJ2-1; no reliable D call. The germline V and J ends were trimmed by 2 bases and 1 base, with 6 bases remaining between them. CDR3 length equals 14 residues. Germline CDR1 and CDR2: MNHEY and SMNVEV (reference sequence).

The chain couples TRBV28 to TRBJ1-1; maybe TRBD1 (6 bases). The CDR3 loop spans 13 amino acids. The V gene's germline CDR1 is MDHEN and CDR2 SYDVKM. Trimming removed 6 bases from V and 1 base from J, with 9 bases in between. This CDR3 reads CASRGGWNTEAFF. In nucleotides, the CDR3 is TGTGCCAGCAGAGGGGGATGGAACACTGAAGCTTTCTTT.

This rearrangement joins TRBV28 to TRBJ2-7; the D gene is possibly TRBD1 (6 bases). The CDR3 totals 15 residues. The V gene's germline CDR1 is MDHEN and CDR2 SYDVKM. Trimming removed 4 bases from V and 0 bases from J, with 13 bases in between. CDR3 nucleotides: TGTGCCAGCAGTTCAAACCGGGACAACTCCTACGAGCAGTACTTC. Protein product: CASSSNRDNSYEQYF.

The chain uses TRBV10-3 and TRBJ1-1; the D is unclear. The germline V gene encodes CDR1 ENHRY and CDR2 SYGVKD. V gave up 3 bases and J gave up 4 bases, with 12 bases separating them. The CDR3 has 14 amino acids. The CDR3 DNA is TGTGCCATCAGTGATCTAATGGGAGGCACTGAAGCTTTCTTT. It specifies CAISDLMGGTEAFF.

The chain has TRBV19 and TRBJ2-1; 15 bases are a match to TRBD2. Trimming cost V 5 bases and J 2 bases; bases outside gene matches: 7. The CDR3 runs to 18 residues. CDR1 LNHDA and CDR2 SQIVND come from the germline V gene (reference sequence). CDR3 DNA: TGTGCCAGTAGTGCGGGACTAGCGGGAGGTGGTACCTACAATGAGCAGTTCTTC. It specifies CASSAGLAGGGTYNEQFF.

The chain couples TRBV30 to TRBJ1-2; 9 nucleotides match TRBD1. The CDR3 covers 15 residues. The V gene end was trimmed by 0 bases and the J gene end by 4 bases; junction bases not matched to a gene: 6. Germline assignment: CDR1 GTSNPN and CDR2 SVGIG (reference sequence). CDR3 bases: TGTGCCTGGAGTGTGGGCGGGACAGGGCGCTATGGCTACACCTTC. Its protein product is CAWSVGGTGRYGYTF.

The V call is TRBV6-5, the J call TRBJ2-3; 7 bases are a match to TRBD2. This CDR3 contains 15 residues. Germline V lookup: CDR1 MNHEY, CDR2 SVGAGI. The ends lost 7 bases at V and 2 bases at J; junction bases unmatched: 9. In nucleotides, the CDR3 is TGTGCCAGCACAAGGGAGGGATACTACACAGATACGCAGTATTTT. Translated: CASTREGYYTDTQYF.

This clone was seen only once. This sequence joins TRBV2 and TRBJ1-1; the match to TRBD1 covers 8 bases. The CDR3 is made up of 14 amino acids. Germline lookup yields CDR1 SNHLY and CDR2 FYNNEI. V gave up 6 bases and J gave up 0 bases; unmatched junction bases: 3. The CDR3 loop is CASRRQGMNTEAFF. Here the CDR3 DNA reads TGTGCCAGCAGGAGACAGGGGATGAACACTGAAGCTTTCTTT.

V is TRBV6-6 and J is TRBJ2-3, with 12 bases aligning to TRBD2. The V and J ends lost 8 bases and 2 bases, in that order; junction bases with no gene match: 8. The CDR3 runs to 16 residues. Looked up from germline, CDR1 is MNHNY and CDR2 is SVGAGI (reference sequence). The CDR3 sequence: CASSRGLAGNTDTQYF. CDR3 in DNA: TGTGCCAGCTCTCGTGGACTAGCGGGAAACACAGATACGCAGTATTTT.